This T cell receptor beta chain came from a study of blood T cells in healthy people across ages. CDR1 is SGHRS, CDR2 YFSETQ, per germline. The CDR3 totals 17 residues. V was trimmed by 0 bases and J by 0 bases, leaving 13 bases between them. Through a sample-barcoded 5' primer and a J-beta primer mix, a second PCR was run for about 6 to 12 cycles. Sequencing yielded, for each sample, at least 2.5 million paired-end reads carrying CDR3. TCRdb used MiXCR to reprocess the 5' RACE reads, holding one entry per CDR3 protein. The sample records 600,000 to 1,000,000 distinct CDR3 sequences, 20% to 25% being singletons. The data were also submitted as part of a second study, on T cells of mothers and their children. As that report states: Thymic selection molds TCR recombination output in a comparable way in related and unrelated pairs.

The TCR was taken from a boy between 10 and 17 years old in good health. V usage is TRBV5-1 and J usage is TRBJ2-4; D tentatively reads TRBD1 or TRBD2 (5 bases each). Sequenced material: blood. CDR3 loop: CASSLAPLRGAKNIQYF. CDR3 DNA: TGCGCCAGCAGCTTGGCACCCTTGAGGGGAGCCAAAAACATTCAGTACTTC.